This T cell receptor beta chain was recorded in a study of cytomegalovirus exposure and HLA in healthy donors. Concerning this clone itself: Its antigen remains unidentified.

Notes on the study in general: Available immune exposure information was restricted to CMV serostatus only. It was in a later analysis that TCR association rates were seen to vary by HLA locus, highest for DRB1 and lowest for HLA-C.

This CDR3 comprises 16 residues. The germline CDR1 and CDR2 sequences are LNHDA and SQIVND (reference sequence). The junction had 11 bases not matched to a gene; V was cut back by 6 bases and J by 6 bases. The PCR made use of 60 Vbeta and 13 Jbeta primers. Profiling relied on immunoSEQ multiplex PCR, and the TCRdb table lists in-frame clones only, not all of them. Of more than 90,000 clones in the sample, nearly 80% were seen once. Donors in the study were healthy people who gave bone marrow. This clonotype was obtained from a woman aged 40 to 50 in good health and CMV-seropositive. This chain uses TRBV19 with TRBJ2-2, with TRBD1 identical over 9 bases. What was sequenced was PBMCs. In DNA form, the CDR3 reads TGTGCCAGTAGCACCGGGGGGACAGGGTGGGCCGGGGAGCTGTTTTTT. Translation gives CASSTGGTGWAGELFF.